Included here is one TCR beta chain sequence, with context. The sample belongs to a study of blood T cell repertoires in COVID-19. Study background: Samples representing acute and convalescent COVID-19 were sourced from the United States, Italy and Spain. Sources were T cells, B-cell-depleted T cells, or PBMCs; the material itself was cDNA or gDNA.

This CDR3 has 18 amino acids. Trimming took 5 bases from V and 0 from J, leaving 23 bases between them. Germline V CDR1 and CDR2: MDHEN, SYDVKM. In the study's own analysis: How many nucleated cells were present was estimated from reference gene primer amplification. TCRdb's copy holds only in-frame clones and misses some; the assay was immunoSEQ multiplex PCR. V and J calls and clone size are those listed in that table; D and trimming were worked out from the DNA. Among 65,000 to 85,000 clones listed, more than 75% were seen once. The TCR was taken from a woman aged 18-29 years with acute or convalescent COVID-19. V usage is TRBV28 and J usage is TRBJ2-7; TRBD2 might be the D (6 bases). Sequences were obtained from peripheral blood. CDR3 region: CASSPISPGRGSSYEQYF. The CDR3 nucleotides are TGTGCCAGCAGTCCCATATCCCCCGGCCGGGGGAGCTCCTACGAGCAGTACTTC. The full variable domain, its missing parts supplied by reference TRBV28 and TRBJ2-7, is DVKVTQSSRYLVKRTGEKVFLECVQDMDHENMFWYRQDPGLGLRLIYFSYDVKMKEKGDIPEGYSVSREKKERFSLILESASTNQTSMYLCASSPISPGRGSSYEQYFGPGTRLTVT.